This T cell receptor (beta chain) came from a study of cytomegalovirus exposure and HLA in healthy donors. The length of the CDR3 is 13 residues. The V gene lost 2 bases and the J gene lost 2 bases, with 6 bases spanning the gap. Germline V gives CDR1 KGHSH, CDR2 LQKENI. The PCR employed 60 Vbeta primers together with 13 Jbeta primers. Some clones are missing from TCRdb's copy, which holds only in-frame ones; the method was immunoSEQ multiplex PCR. The sample consists of about 110,000 clones, roughly 80% of them appearing once. The source material was PBMCs. The TCR originated in a man younger than 40 in good health and CMV-seropositive. The chain employs TRBV18 and TRBJ1-1, with D hard to call. The CDR3 protein is CASSPFPNTEAFF. The CDR3 DNA sequence: TGTGCCAGCTCACCATTTCCTAACACTGAAGCTTTCTTT.